These 18 T cell receptor beta chains share one sample of origin, sequenced in a study of graft-versus-host responses after intestinal transplantation (dated by TCRdb to the early 2020s). The receptor library was made with the immunoSEQ multiplex PCR assay. The clones in this table, taken by TCRdb from immuneACCESS, are in-frame only. Not every clone is retained; where verified, under half of the shortfall comes from an unresolved V gene, and the cause of the rest is unknown. The sample records about 21,000 clones, 85% to 95% of which are singletons. Together, the top ten hold over 40% of the sample. The sample here was PBMCs, taken approximately 250 days after intestinal transplant. The receptors derive from a human patient who received an intestinal transplant, so some T cells may come from the graft donor.

The V and J genes are TRBV27 and TRBJ2-7; 10 bases align to TRBD2. This CDR3 is 15 amino acids long. The V segment lost 6 bases and the J segment 0 bases; nucleotides outside the gene matches: 5. Germline-derived CDR1 and CDR2 are MNHEY and SMNVEV (reference sequence). The chain's CDR3 is CASSLSGRPSYEQYF. The CDR3 bases are TGTGCCAGCAGCCTTAGCGGGAGGCCCTCCTACGAGCAGTACTTC.

The chain links TRBV7-9 to TRBJ2-7; D possibly matches TRBD1 or TRBD2 (5 bases each). The CDR3 is made up of 12 amino acids. Germline V gene lookup returns CDR1 SEHNR and CDR2 FQNEAQ (reference sequence). V lost 4 bases and J 3 bases, leaving 7 bases between the germline ends. The CDR3 DNA is TGTGCCAGCAGCTCGGGGCTCTACGAGCAGTACTTC. As protein: CASSSGLYEQYF.

The gene calls are TRBV12-5 and TRBJ2-1; a possible D gene is TRBD2 (5 bases). The V end was cut by 0 bases, the J end by 3 bases, with 9 bases between. Germline values: CDR1 LGHNT, CDR2 FRNRAP. This CDR3 comprises 15 residues. The CDR3 here is CASGLVGRDYNEQFF. CDR3 nucleotides: TGTGCTAGTGGTTTGGTAGGACGGGACTACAATGAGCAGTTCTTC.

The chain couples TRBV11-3 to TRBJ2-2; a possible D gene is TRBD2 (5 bases). The ends were cut back, 1 base at V and 4 bases at J, with 13 bases in the middle. CDR3 length equals 16 residues. Germline assignment: CDR1 SGHNT and CDR2 YENEEA. CDR3 sequence: CASSLGGYTGTGELFF. In DNA, the CDR3 is TGTGCCAGCAGCTTAGGCGGGTACACGGGCACCGGGGAGCTGTTTTTT.

The V gene is TRBV5-5, the J gene TRBJ2-3; D is unresolved. V lost 0 bases, J lost 0 bases, and 14 bases lay in between. The CDR3 consists of 17 residues. CDR1 and CDR2 (germline): SGHKS, YYEKEE (reference sequence). CDR3 DNA sequence: TGTGCCAGCAGCTTGGTTGGGCCAGCAGTTAGCACAGATACGCAGTATTTT. This translates into CASSLVGPAVSTDTQYF.

J is TRBJ2-1 and V is TRBV9, with 8 bases identical to TRBD2. Per germline, CDR1 SGDLS and CDR2 YYNGEE. The CDR3 has 16 residues. V dropped 2 bases and J dropped 2; count of bases not matched to a gene: 6. The CDR3 nucleotides read TGTGCCAGCAGCGTGAGCGGGAGTAGCCCCTACAATGAGCAGTTCTTC. Translated, it gives CASSVSGSSPYNEQFF.

The gene calls are TRBV7-9 and TRBJ1-5, with D maybe TRBD1 (5 bases). The CDR3 is 13 amino acids. Trimming removed 1 base at V and 6 bases at J, with 7 bases between. The germline CDR1 and CDR2 sequences are SEHNR and FQNEAQ (reference sequence). The CDR3 loop is CASSLGGSQPQHF. CDR3 in DNA: TGTGCCAGCAGCTTAGGGGGGAGTCAGCCCCAGCATTTT.

The V call is TRBV15, the J call TRBJ1-5; D gene ambiguous. V lost 2 bases and J 7 bases, leaving 18 bases between the germline ends. CDR3 size: 16 residues. CDR1 and CDR2 (germline): LNHNV, YYDKDF (reference sequence). In DNA form, the CDR3 reads TGTGCCACCAGCAGAAACATCGTGGAGGGAAGACAGCCCCAGCATTTT. Amino acids: CATSRNIVEGRQPQHF. Looking up the rest from reference TRBV15 and TRBJ1-5 gives the full variable domain: DAMVIQNPRYQVTQFGKPVTLSCSQTLNHNVMYWYQQKSSQAPKLLFHYYDKDFNNEADTPDNFQSRRPNTSFCFLDIRSPGLGDTAMYLCATSRNIVEGRQPQHFGDGTRLSIL.

The chain has TRBV11-1 and TRBJ2-1; 10 positions agree with TRBD1. This CDR3 comprises 15 residues. V was pared by 2 bases and J by 8 bases, with 6 bases of the junction left unmatched. The germline CDR1 and CDR2 sequences are SGHAT and FQDESV (reference sequence). CDR3 nucleotides: TGTGCCAGCAGCTTATCGGGACAGGGGTTGGATGAGCAGTTCTTC. Its translation is CASSLSGQGLDEQFF.

This clone appeared once. This chain joins TRBV28 and TRBJ2-7; D is tentatively TRBD1 or TRBD2 (6 bases each). V dropped 8 bases and J dropped 4 bases, with 21 bases sitting between them. Per the germline V gene, CDR1 is MDHEN and CDR2 is SYDVKM. This CDR3 spans 15 amino acids. The CDR3 reads CASGDRRIGGYEQYF. In DNA, the CDR3 is TGTGCCAGCGGTGACAGGAGGATCGGAGGGTACGAGCAGTACTTC.

This sequence joins TRBV27 and TRBJ2-1; D remains unclear. The ends were cut back, 2 bases at V and 8 bases at J, with 19 bases in the middle. Germline loops: CDR1 MNHEY, CDR2 SMNVEV (reference sequence). CDR3 length: 16 amino acids. CDR3 in DNA: TGTGCCAGCAGTTTAGAAACGGGCCACGCCGACGATGAGCAGTTCTTC. Amino acids: CASSLETGHADDEQFF.

The V call is TRBV27, the J call TRBJ2-1; TRBD2 agrees at 8 bases. V trimming: 2 bases; J trimming: 2 bases; junction bases outside the gene matches: 5. The germline gives CDR1 MNHEY, CDR2 SMNVEV (reference sequence). The CDR3 covers 16 residues. CDR3: CASSLGASGPYNEQFF. CDR3 sequence (DNA): TGTGCCAGCAGTTTAGGGGCTAGCGGGCCCTACAATGAGCAGTTCTTC.

V is TRBV5-1 and J is TRBJ2-3, with 7 positions matching TRBD1. There are 16 residues in the CDR3. V dropped 2 bases and J dropped 0; count of bases not matched to a gene: 6. Germline CDR1 and CDR2: SGHRS and YFSETQ. Written as DNA, the CDR3 is TGCGCCAGCAGCTTTCTAGGGGGCCCTAGCACAGATACGCAGTATTTT. As protein: CASSFLGGPSTDTQYF.

The genes are TRBV14 and TRBJ1-1, with TRBD1 matching over 7 bases. This CDR3 is 17 amino acids long. V lost 6 bases to trimming and J lost 1 base; unmatched junction nucleotides: 14. The germline V gene has CDR1 SGHDN and CDR2 FVKESK. This CDR3 is CASSALQGMSGNTEAFF. The CDR3 DNA reads as TGTGCCAGCAGTGCGTTACAGGGGATGAGTGGGAACACTGAAGCTTTCTTT.

This chain connects TRBV10-1 to TRBJ2-5, with D unresolved. This CDR3 spans 15 amino acids. The V gene lost 2 bases and the J gene lost 4 bases, with 14 bases spanning the gap. Looked up from germline, CDR1 is WNHNN and CDR2 is SYGVQD (reference sequence). DNA of the CDR3: TGCGCCAGCAGTGAGGGAATGGGCGCGGCAGAGACCCAGTACTTC. It is translated as CASSEGMGAAETQYF.

The chain uses TRBV7-9 and TRBJ1-4, with 7 bases matching TRBD1. CDR1 is SEHNR and CDR2 is FQNEAQ in the germline V gene (reference sequence). V dropped 8 bases and J dropped 2; count of bases not matched to a gene: 11. CDR3 length equals 16 residues. CDR3 DNA sequence: TGTGCCAGCCAGACAGGGAAGGTGGGGACTAATGAAAAACTGTTTTTT. It specifies CASQTGKVGTNEKLFF.

The table lists this clone with a count of one. This chain links TRBV2 with TRBJ2-1; 7 positions match TRBD1. V was clipped by 7 bases and J by 9 bases; unmatched bases: 12. This CDR3 is built from 14 residues. CDR1 is SNHLY, CDR2 FYNNEI, per germline. CDR3 sequence: CASTPQGVGSEQFF. The DNA for the CDR3 is TGTGCCAGCACCCCGCAGGGGGTTGGGAGTGAGCAGTTCTTC. The complete variable domain, with remaining parts taken from reference TRBV2 and TRBJ2-1, reads EPEVTQTPSHQVTQMGQEVILRCVPISNHLYFYWYRQILGQKVEFLVSFYNNEISEKSEIFDDQFSVERPDGSNFTLKIRSTKLEDSAMYFCASTPQGVGSEQFFGPGTRLTVL.

The V gene is TRBV27, the J gene TRBJ2-7, with 12 bases that match TRBD2. Trimming at V came to 6 bases and at J to 4 bases, leaving 7 bases not matched to a gene. There are 15 residues in the CDR3. Germline CDR1 and CDR2: MNHEY and SMNVEV (reference sequence). The CDR3 sequence: CASRPLAGGFYEQYF. The CDR3, as DNA: TGTGCCAGCAGGCCCCTAGCGGGAGGGTTTTACGAGCAGTACTTC.